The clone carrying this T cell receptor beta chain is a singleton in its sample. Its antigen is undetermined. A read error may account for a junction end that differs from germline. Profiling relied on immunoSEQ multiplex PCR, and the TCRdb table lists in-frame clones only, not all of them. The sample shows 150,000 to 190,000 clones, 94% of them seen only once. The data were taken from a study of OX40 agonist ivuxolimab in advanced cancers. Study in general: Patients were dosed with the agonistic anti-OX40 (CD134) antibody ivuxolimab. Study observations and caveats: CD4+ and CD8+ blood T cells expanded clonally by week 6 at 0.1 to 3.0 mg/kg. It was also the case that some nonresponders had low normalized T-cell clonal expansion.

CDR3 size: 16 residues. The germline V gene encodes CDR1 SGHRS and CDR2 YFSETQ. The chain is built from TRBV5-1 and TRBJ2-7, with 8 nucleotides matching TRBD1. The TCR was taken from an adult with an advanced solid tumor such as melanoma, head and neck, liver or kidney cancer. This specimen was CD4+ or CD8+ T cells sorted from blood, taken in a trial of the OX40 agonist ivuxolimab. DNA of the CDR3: TGCGCCAACAGCTTGGGTGCAGGGGGCCCCTCCTACGAGCAGTACTTC. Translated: CANSLGAGGPSYEQYF.